This T cell receptor beta chain was sequenced during a study of CD8 T cells in ankylosing spondylitis. General observations from the study: Certain motif variants had earlier been reported in reactive arthritis synovial fluid and blood. Among TCR beta sequences, a motif of eight or nine highly homologous variants appeared characteristic of ankylosing spondylitis blood.

V gave up 5 bases and J gave up 2 bases, with 11 bases separating them. The CDR3 totals 14 residues. MiXCR was run by TCRdb on the 5' RACE reads, yielding one entry per CDR3 protein. The table has more than 400,000 distinct CDR3 sequences, roughly 5.2% seen once; the top ten hold roughly 3.5%. At least ten counts were recorded for this clonotype. Its antigen is not identified. The TCR was taken from a male donor with ankylosing spondylitis. This chain joins TRBV12-3 or TRBV12-4 and TRBJ2-3; D ambiguous. The sequenced material came from blood, either unsorted or a sorted T cell fraction (not recorded which). The CDR3 protein is CASSLYRITDTQYF. Here the CDR3 DNA reads TGTGCCAGCAGTCTGTATAGAATCACAGATACGCAGTATTTT.